These 8 T cell receptor beta chains were sequenced from one sample in a study of cytomegalovirus exposure and HLA in healthy donors. PCR was performed using 60 Vbeta and 13 Jbeta primers. Generated by immunoSEQ multiplex PCR, the TCRdb table keeps only in-frame clones and is missing some. The sample records 40,000 to 45,000 clones, approximately 80% being singletons. The sample taken for sequencing was PBMCs. The receptors stem from a man between 25 and 39 years old in good health and CMV-seronegative.

The chain carries TRBV4-3 and TRBJ2-7; maybe TRBD1 (6 bases). Germline V gene sequence: CDR1 LGHNA, CDR2 YSLEER. The V end was cut by 0 bases, the J end by 6 bases, with 9 bases between. This CDR3 spans 13 amino acids. The CDR3 DNA is TGCGCCAGCAGCCAAGAGCAGGGGCGCGAGCAGTACTTC. This codes for CASSQEQGREQYF.

This clone was found a few times. The chain carries TRBV7-2 and TRBJ2-3, with 10 positions matching TRBD2. The CDR3 has 17 amino acids. V was pared by 5 bases and J by 8 bases, with 16 bases of the junction left unmatched. CDR1 and CDR2 (germline): SGHTA, FQGNSA. CDR3 in DNA: TGTGCCAGCAGCCCGCCGGGGGGAAGCGGGAGGGGGGGTACGCAGTATTTT. This translates into CASSPPGGSGRGGTQYF. Using reference TRBV7-2 and TRBJ2-3 for the parts outside the CDR3, the full variable domain is GAGVSQSPSNKVTEKGKDVELRCDPISGHTALYWYRQSLGQGLEFLIYFQGNSAPDKSGLPSDRFSAERTGGSVSTLTIQRTQQEDSAVYLCASSPPGGSGRGGTQYFGPGTRLTVL.

The chain has TRBV28 and TRBJ2-7, with D perhaps matching TRBD2 (6 bases). Deletions cut 7 bases from V and 2 bases from J, with 15 bases between. There are 14 residues in the CDR3. CDR1 is MDHEN, CDR2 SYDVKM, per germline. CDR3 sequence reads: CASTPTSRTYEQYF. CDR3 bases: TGTGCCAGCACCCCGACTAGTCGTACCTACGAGCAGTACTTC.

This clone was counted once. The chain has TRBV4-3 and TRBJ2-1, with 8 positions matching TRBD2. This CDR3 has 17 residues. With V trimmed by 0 bases and J by 0 bases, 4 bases remained unmatched. Looked up from germline, CDR1 is LGHNA and CDR2 is YSLEER. The CDR3 DNA reads TGCGCCAGCAGCCAAGATCTAAGCGGGAGCTCCTACAATGAGCAGTTCTTC. Translated: CASSQDLSGSSYNEQFF.

This clone occurred once. The gene calls are TRBV7-2 and TRBJ2-5; 8 nucleotides match TRBD1. Trimming took 3 bases from V and 5 from J; bases not matched to a gene: 8. CDR1 and CDR2 from the germline V gene are SGHTA and FQGNSA. There are 15 residues in the CDR3. The CDR3 DNA reads as TGTGCCAGCAGCTTGGACGACAGGGGATACGAGACCCAGTACTTC. Its translation is CASSLDDRGYETQYF.

The J gene is TRBJ2-1, the V gene TRBV7-8, with 13 bases lining up with TRBD2. V was pared by 1 base and J by 10 bases, with 7 bases of the junction left unmatched. The CDR3 is 16 residues long. CDR1 is SGHVS and CDR2 is FQNEAQ in the germline V gene. DNA of the CDR3: TGTGCCAGCAGCTTAGACCCACTAGCGGGAGGGCAGGAGCAGTTCTTC. Encoded protein: CASSLDPLAGGQEQFF. The entire variable domain, with the rest obtained from reference TRBV7-8 and TRBJ2-1, is as follows: GAGVSQSPRYKVAKRGQDVALRCDPISGHVSLFWYQQALGQGPEFLTYFQNEAQLDKSGLPSDRFFAERPEGSVSTLKIQRTQQEDSAVYLCASSLDPLAGGQEQFFGPGTRLTVL.

This chain uses TRBV18 with TRBJ2-1, with D possibly TRBD2 on 8 matching bases. Trimming pared 6 bases from V and 8 bases from J, leaving 20 bases between. This CDR3 is 15 amino acids long. In germline, CDR1 is KGHSH, CDR2 LQKENI. Here the CDR3 reads CASSPGGLVTHEQFF. CDR3 in DNA: TGTGCCAGCTCCCCAGGGGGACTAGTTACCCATGAGCAGTTCTTC.

The chain has TRBV30 and TRBJ1-5; possible D gene TRBD1, 5 bases. This CDR3 spans 13 amino acids. Germline CDR1 GTSNPN, CDR2 SVGIG (reference sequence). With 4 bases removed from V and 4 bases from J, the gap between germline ends came to 11 bases. The DNA for the CDR3 is TGTGCCTGGACCGGGGGGGGGAATCAGCCCCAGCATTTT. Translated: CAWTGGGNQPQHF.